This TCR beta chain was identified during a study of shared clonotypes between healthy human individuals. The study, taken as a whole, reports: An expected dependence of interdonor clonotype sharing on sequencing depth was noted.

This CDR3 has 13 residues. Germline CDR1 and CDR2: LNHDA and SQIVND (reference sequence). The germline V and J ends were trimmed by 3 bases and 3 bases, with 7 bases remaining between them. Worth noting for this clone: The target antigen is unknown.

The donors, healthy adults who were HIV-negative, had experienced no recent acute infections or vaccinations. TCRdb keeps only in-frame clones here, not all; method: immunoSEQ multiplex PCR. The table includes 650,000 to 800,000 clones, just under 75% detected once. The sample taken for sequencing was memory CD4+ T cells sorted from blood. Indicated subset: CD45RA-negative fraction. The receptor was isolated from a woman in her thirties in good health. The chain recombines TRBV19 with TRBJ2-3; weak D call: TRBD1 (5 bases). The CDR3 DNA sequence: TGTGCCAGTAGTATTCCAGGGACAGATACGCAGTATTTT. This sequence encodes CASSIPGTDTQYF.